The rows below give T cell receptor beta chains drawn from one sample of a study of beta chain features in type 1 diabetes. Assay used: immunoSEQ multiplex PCR; TCRdb lists only in-frame clones, some missing. In the table there are 250,000 to 300,000 clones, approximately 25% of which are singletons. Specimen: naive CD4+ T cells from blood. The receptors come from a woman aged 30 to 39 with type 1 diabetes. CDR3s include the opening cysteine and the closing phenylalanine or tryptophan.

v_gene: TRBV6-6
j_gene: TRBJ1-3
CDR3aa: CASSSGSGNTIYF

v_gene: TRBV7-9
j_gene: TRBJ2-7
CDR3aa: CASSLGRLAGDEQYF

v_gene: TRBV29-1
j_gene: TRBJ2-1
CDR3aa: CSVREDSYNEQFF

v_gene: TRBV29-1
j_gene: TRBJ2-1
CDR3aa: CSVVGLADSYNEQFF

v_gene: TRBV7-8
j_gene: TRBJ2-1
CDR3aa: CASSLGAGTGYEQFF

v_gene: TRBV7-9
j_gene: TRBJ1-1
CDR3aa: CASSPDRGEAFF

v_gene: TRBV5-1
j_gene: TRBJ1-1
CDR3aa: CASSRPGLNTEAFF

v_gene: TRBV18
j_gene: TRBJ2-1
CDR3aa: CASSPGQGSYNEQFF

v_gene: TRBV7-2
j_gene: TRBJ2-5
CDR3aa: CASSAGLAETQYF

v_gene: TRBV4-1
j_gene: TRBJ2-1
CDR3aa: CASSHQYFRDNEQFF

v_gene: TRBV5-1
j_gene: TRBJ2-2
CDR3aa: CASSFQGSGELFF

v_gene: TRBV9
j_gene: TRBJ1-5
CDR3aa: CASSRDRSNQPQHF

v_gene: TRBV29-1
j_gene: TRBJ1-1
CDR3aa: CSARQGGGLAEAFF

v_gene: TRBV4-2
j_gene: TRBJ2-5
CDR3aa: CASSPKSGGQETQYF

v_gene: TRBV30
j_gene: TRBJ1-1
CDR3aa: CAWSRQGGIGAFF

v_gene: TRBV4-1
j_gene: TRBJ1-4
CDR3aa: CASSQVLEKLFF

v_gene: TRBV7-2
j_gene: TRBJ2-1
CDR3aa: CASSLGSGGSYNEQFF

v_gene: TRBV5-1
j_gene: TRBJ1-2
CDR3aa: CASSLVLQGGGGYTF